This T cell receptor (beta chain) was sequenced during a study of T cells in Graves' hyperthyroidism and ophthalmopathy. Study-level background: Blood from the periphery was taken at initial diagnosis, before any treatment.

CDR3 length: 14 residues. Trimming removed 1 base from V and 3 bases from J, with 6 bases in between. The germline gives CDR1 SGHNT, CDR2 YENEEA. PBMCs were obtained from 7.5 to 10 ml fresh peripheral blood. Researchers took RNA transcripts and amplified the TCR beta CDR3 regions from them. First-round RT-PCR targeting the TCR CDR3 was performed with the HTBI primer set. TCRdb re-called the multiplex PCR reads with MiXCR, one entry per CDR3 protein. The repertoire consists of under 400,000 distinct CDR3 sequences, with 20% to 25% occurring once and the leading ten covering around 67%. The material sequenced was blood. The sequence came from a middle-aged man with Graves' hyperthyroidism. The chain joins TRBV11-3 to TRBJ2-2; either TRBD1 or TRBD2 may fit D (5 bases each). The CDR3 sequence is CASSLGGDTGELFF. The CDR3 nucleotides are TGTGCCAGCAGCTTAGGAGGGGACACCGGGGAGCTGTTTTTT. The variable domain in full, completed from reference TRBV11-3 and TRBJ2-2, reads EAGVVQSPRYKIIEKKQPVAFWCNPISGHNTLYWYLQNLGQGPELLIRYENEEAVDDSQLPKDRFSAERLKGVDSTLKIQPAELGDSAVYLCASSLGGDTGELFFGEGSRLTVL.